The 18 T cell receptor beta chains presented below share a single source sample, sequenced in a study of regulatory T cells in long-lasting Graves disease. Sequencing libraries for TCR beta were prepared with iRepertoire HTBI primers and Arm-PCR of CDR3 regions. TCRdb re-called the multiplex PCR reads with MiXCR, one entry per CDR3 protein. This table holds 540,000 or so distinct CDR3 sequences, approximately 13% found once. Sample time point: newly diagnosed GD, antithyroid drugs for less than 3 months. With RNA extracted from PBMCs as input, the TCR library was made. These same data were also listed under a study on T cells in Graves' hyperthyroidism and ophthalmopathy.

This material consisted of peripheral blood mononuclear cells (PBMCs), taken at new diagnosis, from a patient treated with antithyroid drugs. These receptor sequences come from a man aged 25-45 years with Graves disease.

This clonotype was picked up a small number of times. V gene TRBV20-1 combines with J gene TRBJ2-7, with 9 bases matching TRBD1. The CDR3 covers 15 residues. Germline V gene lookup returns CDR1 DFQATT and CDR2 SNEGSKA (reference sequence). With V trimmed by 8 bases and J by 4 bases, 15 bases remained unmatched. The chain's CDR3 is CSTIQAGTGSYEQYF. CDR3 nucleotides: TGCAGTACGATACAGGCCGGGACAGGGAGTTACGAGCAGTACTTC.

In its sample, this clonotype was seen many times. The genes are TRBV7-2 and TRBJ2-1, with a possible D match to TRBD2 (5 bases). V lost 5 bases, J lost 15 bases, and 14 bases lay in between. CDR1 SGHTA and CDR2 FQGNSA come from the germline V gene. This CDR3 is built from 11 residues. CDR3 amino acids: CASSIPRTRFF. The CDR3 DNA sequence: TGTGCCAGCAGCATTCCGCGGACTCGGTTCTTC.

The chain is built from TRBV5-4 and TRBJ2-1; 9 bases are shared with TRBD2. The CDR3 runs to 21 residues. CDR1 is SGHNT, CDR2 YYREEE, per germline (reference sequence). V dropped 4 bases and J dropped 0; count of bases not matched to a gene: 20. Here the CDR3 reads CASSRPGLAHIGSSSYNEQFF. The CDR3 DNA is TGTGCCAGCAGCCGGCCCGGACTAGCGCATATCGGTTCTAGCTCCTACAATGAGCAGTTCTTC.

This clonotype was detected only a few times. This sequence joins TRBV19 and TRBJ2-4, with a possible D match to TRBD1 (5 bases). The CDR3 runs 12 residues. Trimming stripped 8 bases from V and 6 bases from J, with 11 bases between. Looked up from germline, CDR1 is LNHDA and CDR2 is SQIVND (reference sequence). The CDR3 DNA reads as TGTGCCAGTGCAGGGCCCCGAAACATTCAGTACTTC. This sequence encodes CASAGPRNIQYF.

This clonotype was recorded a few times. V usage is TRBV5-1 and J usage is TRBJ2-7, with TRBD1 matching 9 bases. The J segment lost 4 bases and the V segment lost 2 bases, leaving 4 bases of the junction unmatched. CDR1 is SGHRS, CDR2 YFSETQ, per germline. There are 14 residues in the CDR3. This CDR3 reads CASSFGDRVYEQYF. The CDR3 coding sequence is TGCGCCAGCAGCTTTGGGGACAGGGTTTACGAGCAGTACTTC.

A note on this clonotype: No conserved phenylalanine or tryptophan is present at the end of the CDR3, so a read error is the likely explanation. The chain couples TRBV27 to TRBJ2-5, with D possibly TRBD2 on 5 matching bases. This CDR3 is 13 amino acids long. V was pared by 6 bases and J by 4 bases, with 12 bases between. Germline V gives CDR1 MNHEY, CDR2 SMNVEV (reference sequence). CDR3 bases: TGTGCCAGCAGGGGTTTCGCGGGAGAGACCCAGTACCTC. Translated: CASRGFAGETQYL.

DNA for the CDR3: TGTGCCAGCAGTGCCGGGACTAGTACAGGCACAGATACGCAGTATTTT. Translated, it gives CASSAGTSTGTDTQYF. The chain is built from TRBV6-2 or TRBV6-3 and TRBJ2-3; 8 positions match TRBD2. Germline V gene lookup returns CDR1 MNHEY and CDR2 SVGEGT. This CDR3 has 16 amino acids. V lost 5 bases to trimming and J lost 1 base; unmatched junction nucleotides: 8.

This clonotype was seen a handful of times. This rearrangement joins TRBV4-1 to TRBJ2-3; D not resolved. Trimming took 6 bases from V and 4 from J, leaving 17 bases between them. Germline CDR1 MGHRA, CDR2 YSYEKL. The CDR3 is 15 amino acids. CDR3 region: CASSSTPRPADTQYF. The CDR3 DNA reads TGCGCCAGCAGTTCGACTCCCCGGCCCGCAGATACGCAGTATTTT.

The table lists this clonotype with many counts. This chain connects TRBV15 to TRBJ2-1; D gene uncertain. In germline, CDR1 is LNHNV, CDR2 YYDKDF (reference sequence). V gave up 1 base and J gave up 4 bases, with 8 bases separating them. The CDR3 extends over 14 amino acids. The CDR3 loop reads CATSRGLAYNEQFF. The CDR3 bases are TGTGCCACCAGCAGAGGTCTGGCATACAATGAGCAGTTCTTC. Full variable domain (rest looked up from reference TRBV15 and TRBJ2-1): DAMVIQNPRYQVTQFGKPVTLSCSQTLNHNVMYWYQQKSSQAPKLLFHYYDKDFNNEADTPDNFQSRRPNTSFCFLDIRSPGLGDTAMYLCATSRGLAYNEQFFGPGTRLTVL.

This clonotype was picked up a small number of times. The chain recombines TRBV4-1 with TRBJ2-1; 7 bases are shared with TRBD2. V trimming: 1 base; J trimming: 9 bases; junction bases outside the gene matches: 12. Looked up from germline, CDR1 is MGHRA and CDR2 is YSYEKL. CDR3 length: 16 amino acids. CDR3 residues: CASSQGWASGTAEQFF. For the CDR3, the DNA is TGCGCCAGCAGCCAAGGGTGGGCTAGCGGAACGGCTGAGCAGTTCTTC.

With respect to this clonotype: A clone one base away is much larger, so this may be a read error. The DNA of the CDR3 is TGTGCCAGCAGCTTAGCCGGCGGGACCCTTTACGAGCAGTACTTC. Amino acids: CASSLAGGTLYEQYF. This rearrangement joins TRBV11-2 to TRBJ2-7; TRBD2 might be the D (6 bases). This CDR3 region has 15 residues. The germline V gene encodes CDR1 SGHAT and CDR2 FQNNGV. V lost 1 base to trimming and J lost 4 bases, with 14 bases between them.

Comments on this clonotype: Compared with germline, one end of the junction differs, possibly owing to a read error. The rearrangement uses TRBV13 and TRBJ2-7; 9 bases match TRBD1. Germline-derived CDR1 and CDR2 are PRHDT and FYEKMQ (reference sequence). This CDR3 has 16 residues. CDR3 sequence: CASSQSTGGVSYEQYF. CDR3 nucleotide sequence: TGCGCCAGCAGCCAGAGTACAGGGGGCGTATCCTACGAGCAGTACTTC.

The chain carries TRBV29-1 and TRBJ2-3; TRBD2 is a possible D gene (6 bases). Germline CDR1 is SQVTM and CDR2 is ANQGSEA. V lost 5 bases to trimming and J lost 5 bases, with 14 bases between them. CDR3 size: 13 residues. This chain's CDR3 is CSVKPSVRDTQYF. The CDR3 DNA reads as TGCAGCGTTAAACCTAGCGTTAGAGATACGCAGTATTTT.

This clonotype appeared many times. The chain links TRBV19 to TRBJ1-1; TRBD1 matches at 9 bases. Trimming took 1 base from V and 5 from J; bases not matched to a gene: 8. The CDR3 consists of 16 residues. Germline CDR1 reads LNHDA; CDR2 reads SQIVND (reference sequence). CDR3 bases: TGTGCCAGTAGTATAGGCCACAGGGGGCGAGGGACTGAAGCTTTCTTT. Amino acid sequence: CASSIGHRGRGTEAFF. Full variable domain (remainder filled in from reference TRBV19 and TRBJ1-1): DGGITQSPKYLFRKEGQNVTLSCEQNLNHDAMYWYRQDPGQGLRLIYYSQIVNDFQKGDIAEGYSVSREKKESFPLTVTSAQKNPTAFYLCASSIGHRGRGTEAFFGQGTRLTVV.

This clonotype has ten or more counts. This chain joins TRBV7-9 and TRBJ2-1; 12 nucleotides agree with TRBD2. This CDR3 comprises 15 residues. Germline CDR1 reads SEHNR; CDR2 reads FQNEAQ (reference sequence). V shed 2 bases and J 9 bases; nucleotides not matched to a gene: 5. This chain's CDR3 is CASSLKTSGRAEQFF. CDR3 nucleotides: TGTGCCAGCAGCTTAAAGACTAGCGGGAGAGCTGAGCAGTTCTTC.

This clonotype was observed many times. A read error may account for a junction end that differs from germline. The V call is TRBV3-1, the J call TRBJ1-2; D uncertain. The CDR3 is 12 residues long. Per germline, CDR1 LGHDT and CDR2 YNNKEL (reference sequence). CDR3 region: CASSQEFRRLAF. The CDR3 DNA reads TGTGCCAGCAGCCAAGAATTTCGCCGTCTGGCCTTC.

This clonotype was detected many times. The chain combines TRBV11-2 with TRBJ1-1; tentatively, D is TRBD1 (5 bases). CDR1 is SGHAT, CDR2 FQNNGV, per germline. The germline V and J ends were trimmed by 0 bases and 1 base, with 15 bases remaining between them. The length of the CDR3 is 17 residues. The CDR3 DNA reads TGTGCCAGCAGCTTAGATGAATTCAGGGCCGGGAACACTGAAGCTTTCTTT. Protein sequence: CASSLDEFRAGNTEAFF.

A word on this clonotype: This likely traces to a read error, being one base from a far larger clone. The chain links TRBV7-3 to TRBJ2-4; 7 bases align to TRBD1. The CDR3 runs to 13 residues. Germline CDR1 SGHTA, CDR2 FQGTGA. V shed 6 bases, J shed 5 bases, and the junction held 4 bases outside the gene matches. The CDR3 DNA reads as TGTGCCAGCAGTCGGGACAGCCAAAACATTCAGTACTTC. Translating gives CASSRDSQNIQYF.